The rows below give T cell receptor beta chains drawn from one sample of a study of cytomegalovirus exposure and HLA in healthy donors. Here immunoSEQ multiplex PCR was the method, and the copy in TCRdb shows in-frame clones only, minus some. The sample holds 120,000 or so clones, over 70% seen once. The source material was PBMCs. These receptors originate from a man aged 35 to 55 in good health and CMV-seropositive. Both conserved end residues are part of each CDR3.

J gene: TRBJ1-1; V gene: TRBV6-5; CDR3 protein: CASRRPGLTEAFF
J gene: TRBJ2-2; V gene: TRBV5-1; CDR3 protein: CASSLWSTSGSNTGELFF
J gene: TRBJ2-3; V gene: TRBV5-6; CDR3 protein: CASTFSGRMPSTDTQYF
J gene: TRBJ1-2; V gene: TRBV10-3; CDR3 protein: CAISWDRETYGYTF
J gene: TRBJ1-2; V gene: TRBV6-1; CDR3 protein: CASSRGLRYGYTF
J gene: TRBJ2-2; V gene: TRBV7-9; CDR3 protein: CASSQRLADNTGELFF
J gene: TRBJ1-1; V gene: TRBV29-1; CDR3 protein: CSALTGTTEAFF
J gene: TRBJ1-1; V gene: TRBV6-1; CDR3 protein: CASREPKNTEAFF
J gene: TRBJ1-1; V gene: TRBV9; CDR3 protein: CASRGGGNTEAFF
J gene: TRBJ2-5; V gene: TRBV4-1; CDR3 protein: CASSHGLAGVGREETQYF
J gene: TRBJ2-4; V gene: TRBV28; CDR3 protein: CASSLRDSLAKNIQYF
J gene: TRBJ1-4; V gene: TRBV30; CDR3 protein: CAWSGLNEKLFF
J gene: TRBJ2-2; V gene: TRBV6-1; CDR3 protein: CASKEGGAPGELFF
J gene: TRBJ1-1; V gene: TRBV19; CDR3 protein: CASSIGRGLFGNTEAFF
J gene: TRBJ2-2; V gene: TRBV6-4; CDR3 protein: CASTLRAGRGTGELFF
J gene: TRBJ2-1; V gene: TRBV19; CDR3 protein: CASSKGLGGESSYNEQFF
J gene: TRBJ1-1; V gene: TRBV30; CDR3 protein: CAWSTNRRGTEAFF
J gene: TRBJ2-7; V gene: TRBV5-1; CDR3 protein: CASRWGQGAHEQYF
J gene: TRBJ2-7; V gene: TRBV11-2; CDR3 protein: CASSSWTSGIGEQYF
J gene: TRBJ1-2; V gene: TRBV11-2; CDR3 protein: CASSLGVQEYGYTF
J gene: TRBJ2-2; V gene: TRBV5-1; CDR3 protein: CASSGGTTTGELFF
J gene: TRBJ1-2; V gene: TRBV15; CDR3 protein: CATSRPLGHLLRGYTF